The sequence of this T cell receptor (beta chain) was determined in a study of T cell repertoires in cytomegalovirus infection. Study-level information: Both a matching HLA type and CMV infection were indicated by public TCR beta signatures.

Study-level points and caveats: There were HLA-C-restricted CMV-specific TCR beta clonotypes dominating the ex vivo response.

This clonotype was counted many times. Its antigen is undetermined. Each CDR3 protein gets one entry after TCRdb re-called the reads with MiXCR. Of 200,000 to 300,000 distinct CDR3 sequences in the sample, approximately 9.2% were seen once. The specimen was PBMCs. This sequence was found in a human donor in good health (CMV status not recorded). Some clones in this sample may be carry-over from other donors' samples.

For the CDR3, the DNA is TGTGCCAGCAGTTTTGGACACGGCGAGCAGTACTTC. It translates to CASSFGHGEQYF. V and J are TRBV28 and TRBJ2-7, with TRBD1 as a possible D gene (5 bases). V was pared by 3 bases and J by 6 bases, with 9 bases between. Germline CDR1 reads MDHEN; CDR2 reads SYDVKM. The CDR3 totals 12 residues.